The 10 T cell receptor beta chains below all came from one sample that was sequenced in a study of blood T cell repertoires in COVID-19. Some clones are missing from TCRdb's copy, which holds only in-frame ones; the method was immunoSEQ multiplex PCR. The repertoire holds 130,000 to 150,000 clones, with about 89% as singletons. Sequencing was done on a sample of PBMCs or T cells enriched from blood (not recorded which). The origin of the receptors is a man aged 60-69 years who had recovered from COVID-19.

J is TRBJ2-1 and V is TRBV12-3 or TRBV12-4; the D gene is possibly TRBD1 (5 bases). The CDR3 has 12 residues. Between the trimmed V and J ends, which lost 8 bases and 10 bases, there was a span of 15 bases. CDR3 sequence (DNA): TGTGCCAGCGTCGGCGAGACAGCGGAGCAGTTCTTC. It codes for CASVGETAEQFF.

The rearrangement links TRBV28 to TRBJ1-1; D perhaps matches TRBD1 (5 bases). CDR3 length equals 14 residues. V shed 6 bases and J shed 2 bases, with 13 bases lying between them. Germline CDR1 is MDHEN and CDR2 is SYDVKM. The CDR3: CASRPTGTNTEAFF. In DNA form, the CDR3 reads TGTGCCAGCAGACCCACAGGAACAAACACTGAAGCTTTCTTT.

V is TRBV4-1 and J is TRBJ1-2; the D gene is possibly TRBD1 (5 bases). The V and J ends lost 3 bases and 4 bases respectively, with 18 bases between them. The CDR3 covers 16 residues. Germline V gene lookup returns CDR1 MGHRA and CDR2 YSYEKL. Written as DNA, the CDR3 is TGCGCCAGCAGCCAGACAACCACGACAGTCATCTATGGCTACACCTTC. Residues: CASSQTTTTVIYGYTF.

V gene TRBV28 combines with J gene TRBJ2-2, with 7 bases that match TRBD2. With 6 bases clipped from V and 5 bases from J, the junction kept 12 bases outside the gene matches. The germline CDR1 and CDR2 sequences are MDHEN and SYDVKM. This CDR3 is 16 amino acids long. CDR3 residues: CASSPAGRHGTGELFF. DNA for the CDR3: TGTGCCAGCAGCCCAGCGGGGAGACATGGAACCGGGGAGCTGTTTTTT.

The rearrangement uses TRBV19 and TRBJ2-7; 8 nucleotides align to TRBD1. Germline V gene data show CDR1 as LNHDA and CDR2 as SQIVND (reference sequence). V was clipped by 5 bases and J by 2 bases; unmatched bases: 5. This CDR3 is 14 amino acids long. The CDR3 spells CASSLGTGPYEQYF. The CDR3 nucleotides are TGTGCCAGTAGTCTAGGGACAGGTCCCTACGAGCAGTACTTC.

The V gene is TRBV19, the J gene TRBJ1-2; D may be TRBD1 (6 bases). V was pared by 3 bases and J by 4 bases, with 9 bases between. Germline V gene lookup returns CDR1 LNHDA and CDR2 SQIVND (reference sequence). The CDR3 is made up of 13 amino acids. CDR3 amino acids: CASSMRQVYGYTF. The CDR3 region has the DNA TGTGCCAGTAGTATGAGACAGGTCTATGGCTACACCTTC.

V usage is TRBV10-1 and J usage is TRBJ2-3, with 7 bases fitting TRBD2. This CDR3 has 15 residues. Germline V lookup: CDR1 WNHNN, CDR2 SYGVQD (reference sequence). The trim removed 7 bases at V and 1 base at J, leaving 8 bases unmatched. CDR3 DNA sequence: TGCGCCAGCAATGGGGAGCGGGGTTGCACAGATACGCAGTATTTT. Protein sequence: CASNGERGCTDTQYF.

This chain connects TRBV4-1 to TRBJ1-6; 7 nucleotides align to TRBD1. The CDR3 contains 15 residues. Germline V gene sequence: CDR1 MGHRA, CDR2 YSYEKL. V lost 5 bases to trimming and J lost 7 bases; unmatched junction nucleotides: 8. CDR3 sequence (DNA): TGCGCCAGCAGCGCCCTTGACAGGGAAAATTCACCCCTCCACTTT. Its translation: CASSALDRENSPLHF.

Only a few counts were recorded for this clone. The chain links TRBV29-1 to TRBJ1-4; TRBD1 matches 8 bases. This CDR3 is 14 amino acids long. CDR1 SQVTM and CDR2 ANQGSEA come from the germline V gene. V shed 4 bases, J shed 3 bases, and the junction held 4 bases outside the gene matches. The CDR3 is CSVARGQANEKLFF. DNA of the CDR3: TGCAGCGTTGCCAGGGGGCAGGCTAATGAAAAACTGTTTTTT.

The rearrangement joins TRBV20-1 to TRBJ1-4; TRBD1 might be the D (5 bases). V was trimmed by 3 bases and J by 5 bases, leaving 10 bases between them. Germline-derived CDR1 and CDR2 are DFQATT and SNEGSKA (reference sequence). This CDR3 is 13 amino acids long. CDR3 in amino acids: CSASGTGNEKLFF. DNA for the CDR3: TGCAGTGCTAGTGGGACGGGGAATGAAAAACTGTTTTTT.